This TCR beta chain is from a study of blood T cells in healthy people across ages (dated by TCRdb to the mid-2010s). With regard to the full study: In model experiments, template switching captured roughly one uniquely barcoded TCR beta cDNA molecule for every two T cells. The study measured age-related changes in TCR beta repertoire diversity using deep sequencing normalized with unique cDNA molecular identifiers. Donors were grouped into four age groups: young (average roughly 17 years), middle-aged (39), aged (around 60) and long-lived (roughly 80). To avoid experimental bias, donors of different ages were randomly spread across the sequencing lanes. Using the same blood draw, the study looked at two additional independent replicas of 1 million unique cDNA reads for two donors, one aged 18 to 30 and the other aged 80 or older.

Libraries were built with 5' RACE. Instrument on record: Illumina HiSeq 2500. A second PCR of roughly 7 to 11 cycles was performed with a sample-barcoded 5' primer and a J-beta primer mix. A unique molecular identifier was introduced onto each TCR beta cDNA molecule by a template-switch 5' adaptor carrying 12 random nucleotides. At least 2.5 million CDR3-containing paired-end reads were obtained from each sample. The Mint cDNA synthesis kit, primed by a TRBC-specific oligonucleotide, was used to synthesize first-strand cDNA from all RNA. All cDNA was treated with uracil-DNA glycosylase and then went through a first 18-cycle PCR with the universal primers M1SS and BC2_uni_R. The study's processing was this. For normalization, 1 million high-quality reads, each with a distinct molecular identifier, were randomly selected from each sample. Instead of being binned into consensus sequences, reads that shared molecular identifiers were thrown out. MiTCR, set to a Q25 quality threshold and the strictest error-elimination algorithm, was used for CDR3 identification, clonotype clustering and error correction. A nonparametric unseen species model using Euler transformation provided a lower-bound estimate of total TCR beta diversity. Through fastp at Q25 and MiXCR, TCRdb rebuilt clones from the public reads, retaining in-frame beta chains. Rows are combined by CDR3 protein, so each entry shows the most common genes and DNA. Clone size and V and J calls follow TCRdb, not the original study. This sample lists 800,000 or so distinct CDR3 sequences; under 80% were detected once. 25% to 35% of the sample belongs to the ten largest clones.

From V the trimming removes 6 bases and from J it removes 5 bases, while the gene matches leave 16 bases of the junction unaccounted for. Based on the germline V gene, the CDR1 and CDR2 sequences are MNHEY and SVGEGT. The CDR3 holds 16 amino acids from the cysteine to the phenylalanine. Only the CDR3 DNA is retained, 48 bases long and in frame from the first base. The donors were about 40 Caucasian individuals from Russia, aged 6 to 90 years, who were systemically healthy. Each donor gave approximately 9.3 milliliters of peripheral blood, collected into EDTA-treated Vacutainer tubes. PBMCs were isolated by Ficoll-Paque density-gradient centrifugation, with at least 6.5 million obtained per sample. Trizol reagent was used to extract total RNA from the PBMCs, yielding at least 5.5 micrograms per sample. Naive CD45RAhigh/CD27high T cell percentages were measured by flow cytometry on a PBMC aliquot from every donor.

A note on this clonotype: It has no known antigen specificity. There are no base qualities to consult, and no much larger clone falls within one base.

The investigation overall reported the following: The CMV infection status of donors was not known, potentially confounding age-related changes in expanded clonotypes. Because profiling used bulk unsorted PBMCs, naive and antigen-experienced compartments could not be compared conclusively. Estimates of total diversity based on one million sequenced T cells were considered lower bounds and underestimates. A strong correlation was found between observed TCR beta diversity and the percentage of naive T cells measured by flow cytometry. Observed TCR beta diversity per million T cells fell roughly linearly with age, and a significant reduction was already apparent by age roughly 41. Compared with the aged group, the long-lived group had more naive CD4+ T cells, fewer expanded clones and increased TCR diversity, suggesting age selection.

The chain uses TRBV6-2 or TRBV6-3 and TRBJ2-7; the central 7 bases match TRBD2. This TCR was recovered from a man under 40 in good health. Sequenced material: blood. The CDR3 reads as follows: CASRASDSGLVHEQYF. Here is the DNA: TGTGCCAGCAGAGCATCAGACAGCGGACTAGTCCACGAGCAGTACTTC.